This T cell receptor (beta chain) comes out of a study of T cell responses to AZD1222 COVID-19 vaccine. Study-wide context: The analysis combined second doses at about 4 or about 12 weeks.

Repertoires were generated with immunoSEQ multiplex PCR, while TCRdb's copy carries only in-frame clones and drops some. The table shows 130,000 or so clones, with roughly 85% occurring only once. Worth noting for this clone: Its matching antigen is unknown.

Findings of the study overall: Spike as a whole was targeted by vaccine-associated CD4 TCRs, dominant at 160-218 and 743-854. No repertoire was sampled before or during the peak T cell response, only after it.

Trimming took 4 bases from V and 8 from J, leaving 12 bases between them. CDR1 SGHTA and CDR2 FQGNSA come from the germline V gene. The CDR3 loop spans 13 amino acids. V is TRBV7-2 and J is TRBJ1-5; D might be TRBD1 (6 bases). This material consisted of peripheral blood, taken on day 0 of AZD1222 vaccination. This TCR derives from an adult in good health. As DNA, the CDR3 is TGTGCCAGCAGCTCCCAGGGGCCGGAGCCCCAGCATTTT. The encoded protein is CASSSQGPEPQHF.